This TCR beta chain was captured by sequencing in a study of T cell responses to AZD1222 COVID-19 vaccine. Overall study results and limits: Recipients of AZD1222 seropositive at baseline numbered only 6 or 7. Spike-specific TCR breadth rose after two AZD1222 doses, and depth rose as well. Spike-spanning, vaccine-associated CD4 TCRs were dominant at 160-218 and 743-854. Mostly white British, mostly female donors; authors suggested clonal diversity may be underestimated.

On this clone itself: The antigen is unknown.

Data came from immunoSEQ multiplex PCR; TCRdb stores just in-frame clones and leaves some out. The data contain some 150,000 clones, 92% of them singletons. The CDR3 is 16 residues long. The V gene end was trimmed by 3 bases and the J gene end by 3 bases; junction bases not matched to a gene: 3. Germline V gene data show CDR1 as KGHDR and CDR2 as SFDVKD. V and J are TRBV24-1 and TRBJ2-2; TRBD2 matches at 10 bases. Sequenced material: peripheral blood, taken 28 days after the second AZD1222 dose. The TCR sequence derives from an adult who received the AZD1222 COVID-19 vaccine. CDR3 DNA: TGTGCCACCAGTGATGTAGCGGGAGGTGACACCGGGGAGCTGTTTTTT. Translating it yields CATSDVAGGDTGELFF.